This TCR beta chain was obtained from a study of cytomegalovirus exposure and HLA in healthy donors. Study overall: In a previous analysis, more than 90 million unique TCR beta sequences were found from roughly 180 million T cells.

The PCR contained 60 Vbeta and 13 Jbeta primers. Profiled with immunoSEQ multiplex PCR; TCRdb holds only in-frame clones, not every one. Of tens of thousands of clones listed, around 80% are singletons. The sequenced material came from PBMCs. The origin of this receptor is a man aged 50 or older in good health and CMV-seropositive.

The CDR3, as DNA: TGTGCCAGCAGTGAACCTGGGCTAGCGGAGGGCCCCCTGAGCACAGATACGCAGTATTTT. Its protein product is CASSEPGLAEGPLSTDTQYF. The rearrangement joins TRBV2 to TRBJ2-3; 7 positions agree with TRBD2. Germline lookup yields CDR1 SNHLY and CDR2 FYNNEI. J lost 0 bases, V lost 2 bases, and 17 bases had no gene match. The CDR3 extends over 20 amino acids. Complete variable domain (other parts from reference TRBV2 and TRBJ2-3): EPEVTQTPSHQVTQMGQEVILRCVPISNHLYFYWYRQILGQKVEFLVSFYNNEISEKSEIFDDQFSVERPDGSNFTLKIRSTKLEDSAMYFCASSEPGLAEGPLSTDTQYFGPGTRLTVL.